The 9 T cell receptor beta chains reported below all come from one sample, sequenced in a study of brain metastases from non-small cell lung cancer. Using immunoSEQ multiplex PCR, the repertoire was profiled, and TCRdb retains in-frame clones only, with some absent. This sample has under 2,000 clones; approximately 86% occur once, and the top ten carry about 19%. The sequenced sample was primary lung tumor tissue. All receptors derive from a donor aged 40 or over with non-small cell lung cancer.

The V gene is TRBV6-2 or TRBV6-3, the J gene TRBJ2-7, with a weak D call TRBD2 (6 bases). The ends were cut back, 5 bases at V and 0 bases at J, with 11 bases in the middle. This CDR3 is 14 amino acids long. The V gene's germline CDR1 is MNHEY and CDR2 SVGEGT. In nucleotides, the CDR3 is TGTGCCAGCAGTGTAGCGGTGAGCTCCTACGAGCAGTACTTC. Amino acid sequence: CASSVAVSSYEQYF.

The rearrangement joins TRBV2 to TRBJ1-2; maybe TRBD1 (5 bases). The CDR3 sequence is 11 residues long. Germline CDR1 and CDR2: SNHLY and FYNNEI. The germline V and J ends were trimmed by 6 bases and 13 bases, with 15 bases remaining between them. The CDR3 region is CASRGTAGGTF. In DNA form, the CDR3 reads TGTGCCAGCAGAGGGACGGCTGGCGGCACCTTC.

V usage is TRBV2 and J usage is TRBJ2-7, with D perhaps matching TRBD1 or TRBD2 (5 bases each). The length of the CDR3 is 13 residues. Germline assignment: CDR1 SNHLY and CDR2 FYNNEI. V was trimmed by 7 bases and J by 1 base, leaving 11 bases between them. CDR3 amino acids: CASIGTDSYEQYF. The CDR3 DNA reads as TGTGCCAGCATCGGGACGGATTCCTACGAGCAGTACTTC.

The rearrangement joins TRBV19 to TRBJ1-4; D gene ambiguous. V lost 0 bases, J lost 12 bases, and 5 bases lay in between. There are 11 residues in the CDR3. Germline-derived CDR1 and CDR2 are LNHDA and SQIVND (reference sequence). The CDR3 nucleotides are TGTGCCAGTAGTATAGAGTTGGAACTGTTTTTT. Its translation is CASSIELELFF. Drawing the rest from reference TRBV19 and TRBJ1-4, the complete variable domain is DGGITQSPKYLFRKEGQNVTLSCEQNLNHDAMYWYRQDPGQGLRLIYYSQIVNDFQKGDIAEGYSVSREKKESFPLTVTSAQKNPTAFYLCASSIELELFFGSGTQLSVL.

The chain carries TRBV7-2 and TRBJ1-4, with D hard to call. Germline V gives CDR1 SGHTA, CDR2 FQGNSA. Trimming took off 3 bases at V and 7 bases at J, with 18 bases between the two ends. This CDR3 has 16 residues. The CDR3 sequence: CASSFLDPAVGEKLFF. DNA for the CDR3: TGTGCCAGCAGCTTTCTAGACCCTGCTGTTGGTGAAAAACTGTTTTTT.

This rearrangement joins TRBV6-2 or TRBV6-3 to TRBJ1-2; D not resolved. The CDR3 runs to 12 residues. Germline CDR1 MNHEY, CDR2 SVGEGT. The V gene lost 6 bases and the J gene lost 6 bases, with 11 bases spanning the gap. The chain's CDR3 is CASSWGIHGYTF. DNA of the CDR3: TGTGCCAGCAGCTGGGGTATCCATGGCTACACCTTC.

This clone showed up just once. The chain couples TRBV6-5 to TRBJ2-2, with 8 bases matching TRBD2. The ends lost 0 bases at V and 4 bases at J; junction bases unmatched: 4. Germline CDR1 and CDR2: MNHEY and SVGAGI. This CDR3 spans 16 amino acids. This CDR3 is CASSYSPGGGTGELFF. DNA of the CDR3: TGTGCCAGCAGTTACTCGCCGGGGGGGGGCACCGGGGAGCTGTTTTTT.

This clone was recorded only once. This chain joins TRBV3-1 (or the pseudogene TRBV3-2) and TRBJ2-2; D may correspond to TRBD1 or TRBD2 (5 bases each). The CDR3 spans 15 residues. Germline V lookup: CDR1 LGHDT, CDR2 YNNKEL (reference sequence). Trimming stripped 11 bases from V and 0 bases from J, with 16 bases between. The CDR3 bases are TGTGCCTCCAGGTGGGGGACGACGAACACCGGGGAGCTGTTTTTT. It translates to CASRWGTTNTGELFF.

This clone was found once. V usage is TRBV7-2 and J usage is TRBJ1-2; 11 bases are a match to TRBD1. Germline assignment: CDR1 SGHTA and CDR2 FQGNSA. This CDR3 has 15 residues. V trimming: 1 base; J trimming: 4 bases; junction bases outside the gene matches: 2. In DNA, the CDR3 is TGTGCCAGCAGCTTAGGGACAGGGGGCATCTATGGCTACACCTTC. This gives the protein CASSLGTGGIYGYTF.